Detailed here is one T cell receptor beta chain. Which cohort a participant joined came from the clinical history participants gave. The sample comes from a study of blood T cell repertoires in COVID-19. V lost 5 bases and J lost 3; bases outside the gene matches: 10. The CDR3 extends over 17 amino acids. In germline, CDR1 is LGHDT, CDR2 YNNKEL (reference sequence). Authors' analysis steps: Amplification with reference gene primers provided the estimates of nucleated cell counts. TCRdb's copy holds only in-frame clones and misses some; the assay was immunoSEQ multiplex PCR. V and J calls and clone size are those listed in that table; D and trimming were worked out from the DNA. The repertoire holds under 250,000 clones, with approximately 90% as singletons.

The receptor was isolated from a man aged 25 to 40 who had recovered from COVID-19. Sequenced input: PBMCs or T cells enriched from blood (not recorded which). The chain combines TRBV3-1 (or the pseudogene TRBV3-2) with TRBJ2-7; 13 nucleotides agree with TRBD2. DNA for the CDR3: TGTGCCAGCAGCTCTTGGACTAGCGGGAGTAAGGGCTACGAGCAGTACTTC. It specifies CASSSWTSGSKGYEQYF.